These 5 T cell receptor beta chains were all obtained from the same sample, sequenced in a study of cytomegalovirus exposure and HLA in healthy donors. With 60 Vbeta and 13 Jbeta primers, the PCR was carried out. Assay used: immunoSEQ multiplex PCR; TCRdb lists only in-frame clones, some missing. Altogether about 150,000 clones are present, over 60% being singletons, with the ten largest covering approximately 2%. Material: PBMCs. All receptors come from a woman aged 40 to 50 in good health and CMV-seronegative.

This clone was counted a few times. The J gene is TRBJ1-5, the V gene TRBV5-1; D call uncertain. Germline V lookup: CDR1 SGHRS, CDR2 YFSETQ. CDR3 length: 15 residues. The V gene lost 0 bases and the J gene lost 1 base, with 8 bases spanning the gap. The chain's CDR3 is CASSLGEASNQPQHF. The DNA for the CDR3 is TGCGCCAGCAGCTTGGGTGAAGCCAGCAATCAGCCCCAGCATTTT.

V is TRBV27 and J is TRBJ2-5; 8 bases are shared with TRBD2. The CDR3 totals 14 residues. Germline V gene lookup returns CDR1 MNHEY and CDR2 SMNVEV (reference sequence). V shed 5 bases and J 6 bases; nucleotides not matched to a gene: 8. CDR3 DNA sequence: TGTGCCAGCAGTGAACGGGGGGGCATGCAGACCCAGTACTTC. This gives the protein CASSERGGMQTQYF.

The J gene is TRBJ2-2, the V gene TRBV11-2, with D unresolved. The CDR3 extends over 12 amino acids. Deletions cut 4 bases from V and 4 bases from J, with 4 bases between. Per germline, CDR1 SGHAT and CDR2 FQNNGV. CDR3 protein: CASSYSTGELFF. The CDR3, as DNA: TGTGCCAGCAGCTATAGCACCGGGGAGCTGTTTTTT.

This clone occurred a few times. This sequence joins TRBV5-1 and TRBJ1-4; the match to TRBD1 covers 8 bases. Germline CDR1 is SGHRS and CDR2 is YFSETQ. The CDR3 consists of 14 residues. Germline trimming cut 4 bases from V and 8 bases from J; bases unmatched to any gene: 7. The CDR3 sequence is CASSTGQGGEKLFF. The CDR3 DNA follows: TGCGCCAGCAGCACCGGACAGGGCGGCGAAAAACTGTTTTTT.

This clone was recorded only once. The chain joins TRBV7-9 to TRBJ2-1; 9 nucleotides agree with TRBD2. This CDR3 is 15 amino acids long. Germline V lookup: CDR1 SEHNR, CDR2 FQNEAQ (reference sequence). After removal of 5 bases from V and 4 bases from J, the junction contained 6 bases not matched to a gene. The CDR3 DNA follows: TGTGCCAGCAGCCGTTCTAGCGGGGAATACAATGAGCAGTTCTTC. Its translation: CASSRSSGEYNEQFF. The complete variable domain, with remaining parts taken from reference TRBV7-9 and TRBJ2-1, reads DTGVSQNPRHKITKRGQNVTFRCDPISEHNRLYWYRQTLGQGPEFLTYFQNEAQLEKSRLLSDRFSAERPKGSFSTLEIQRTEQGDSAMYLCASSRSSGEYNEQFFGPGTRLTVL.